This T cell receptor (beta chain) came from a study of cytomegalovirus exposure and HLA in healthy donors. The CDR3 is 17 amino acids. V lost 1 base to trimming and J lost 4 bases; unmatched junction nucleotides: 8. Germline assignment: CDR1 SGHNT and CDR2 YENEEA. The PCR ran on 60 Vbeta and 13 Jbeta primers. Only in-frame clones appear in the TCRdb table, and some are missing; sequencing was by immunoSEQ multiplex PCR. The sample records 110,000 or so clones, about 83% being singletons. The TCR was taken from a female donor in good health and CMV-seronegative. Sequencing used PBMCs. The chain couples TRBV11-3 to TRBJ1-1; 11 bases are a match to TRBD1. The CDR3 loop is CASSLGGQGGLGTEAFF. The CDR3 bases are TGTGCCAGCAGCTTAGGGGGACAGGGGGGGCTCGGCACTGAAGCTTTCTTT.